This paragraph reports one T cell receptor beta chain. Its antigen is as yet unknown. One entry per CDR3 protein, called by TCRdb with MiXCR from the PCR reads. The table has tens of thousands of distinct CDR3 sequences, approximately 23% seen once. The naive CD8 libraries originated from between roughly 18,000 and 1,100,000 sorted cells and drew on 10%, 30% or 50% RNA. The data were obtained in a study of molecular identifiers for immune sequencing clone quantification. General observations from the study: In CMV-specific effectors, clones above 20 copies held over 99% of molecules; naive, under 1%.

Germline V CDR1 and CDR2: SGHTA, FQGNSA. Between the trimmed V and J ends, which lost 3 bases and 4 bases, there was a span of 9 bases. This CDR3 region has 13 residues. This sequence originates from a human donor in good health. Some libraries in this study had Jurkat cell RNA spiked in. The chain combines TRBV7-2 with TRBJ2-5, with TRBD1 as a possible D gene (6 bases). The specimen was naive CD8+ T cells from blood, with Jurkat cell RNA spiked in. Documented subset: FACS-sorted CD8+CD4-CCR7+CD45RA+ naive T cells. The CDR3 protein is CASSLGAVETQYF. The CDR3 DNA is TGTGCCAGCAGCTTGGGGGCGGTAGAGACCCAGTACTTC. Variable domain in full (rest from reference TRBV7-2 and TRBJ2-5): GAGVSQSPSNKVTEKGKDVELRCDPISGHTALYWYRQSLGQGLEFLIYFQGNSAPDKSGLPSDRFSAERTGGSVSTLTIQRTQQEDSAVYLCASSLGAVETQYFGPGTRLLVL.